This TCR beta chain stems from a study of blood T cells in healthy people across ages (dated by TCRdb to about 2015). The study in broad terms: Template switching captured roughly one uniquely barcoded TCR beta cDNA molecule per two T cells in model experiments. To avoid experimental bias, donors of different ages were spread randomly across the sequencing lanes. Two additional independent replicas of 1 million unique cDNA reads from the same blood draw were analyzed for two donors (one aged 18 to 30 and one aged 80 or older). Age-related changes in TCR beta repertoire diversity were measured in the study by deep sequencing normalized with unique cDNA molecular identifiers. Four age groups were formed from the donors: young (average approximately 16 years), middle-aged (more than 35), aged (about 68) and long-lived (approximately 80). The investigation overall reported the following: Since profiling was done on bulk unsorted PBMCs, naive and antigen-experienced compartments could not be conclusively compared. There was a strong correlation between observed TCR beta diversity and the percentage of naive T cells measured by flow cytometry. Observed TCR beta diversity per million T cells fell roughly linearly with age, and a significant reduction was already apparent by age roughly 40. Compared with the aged group, the long-lived group had more naive CD4+ T cells, fewer expanded clones and increased TCR diversity, suggesting age selection. Estimates of total diversity based on one million sequenced T cells were considered lower bounds and underestimates. Because donor CMV infection status was unknown, age-related changes in expanded clonotypes were potentially confounded.

Including the terminal cysteine and phenylalanine, the CDR3 comprises 17 residues. Only the CDR3 DNA stays, 51 bases, in frame from base 1. A word on this clonotype: Its cognate antigen has yet to be identified. One end of the junction varies from germline; a read error may be responsible.

The method behind the library was 5' RACE. The sequencing machine was an Illumina HiSeq 2500. A second PCR of about 6 to 12 cycles was run with a J-beta primer mix and a sample-barcoded 5' primer. A template-switch 5' adaptor carrying 12 random nucleotides introduced a unique molecular identifier onto each TCR beta cDNA molecule. Each sample yielded at least 3 million CDR3-containing paired-end reads. The Mint cDNA synthesis kit, primed by a TRBC-specific oligonucleotide, was used to synthesize first-strand cDNA from all RNA. All cDNA was treated with uracil-DNA glycosylase and then went through a first 18-cycle PCR with the universal primers M1SS and BC2_uni_R. Concerning the study's data processing: For normalization, 1 million high-quality reads were randomly selected from each sample, with every read carrying a distinct molecular identifier. Instead of being binned into consensus sequences, reads with shared molecular identifiers were discarded. MiTCR, with a Q25 quality threshold and the strictest error-elimination algorithm, was used for CDR3 identification, clonotype clustering and error correction. A nonparametric unseen species model using Euler transformation provided a lower-bound estimate of total TCR beta diversity. TCRdb handled the public reads itself, with Q25 trimming in fastp and clone calling in MiXCR, and kept productive beta chains. One record per CDR3 amino acid sequence lists the most common genes and DNA. TCRdb's processing, not the study's, gives the V and J calls here. The sample has hundreds of thousands of distinct CDR3 sequences on record, approximately 67% of them singletons. The leading ten clones occupy roughly 26% of the sample.

The donors were some 36 Caucasian individuals from Russia, aged about 6 to 95 years, who were systemically healthy. Roughly 10 milliliters of peripheral blood were collected from each donor into EDTA-treated Vacutainer tubes. Ficoll-Paque density-gradient centrifugation was used to isolate PBMCs, with at least 6 million obtained per sample. Total RNA, at least 6 micrograms per sample, was extracted from PBMCs with Trizol reagent. For every donor, an aliquot of PBMCs went through flow cytometry to measure the percentages of naive CD45RAhigh/CD27high T cells. The chain couples TRBV12-3 or TRBV12-4 to TRBJ2-1, with TRBD2 matching 14 junction bases. This TCR was recovered from a man aged 25 to 40 in good health. The sample taken for sequencing was blood. The CDR3 reads as follows: CTSSTDPGLAGVNEQFF. The nucleotide sequence reads TGTACCAGCAGTACAGACCCGGGACTAGCGGGGGTGAATGAGCAGTTCTTC.